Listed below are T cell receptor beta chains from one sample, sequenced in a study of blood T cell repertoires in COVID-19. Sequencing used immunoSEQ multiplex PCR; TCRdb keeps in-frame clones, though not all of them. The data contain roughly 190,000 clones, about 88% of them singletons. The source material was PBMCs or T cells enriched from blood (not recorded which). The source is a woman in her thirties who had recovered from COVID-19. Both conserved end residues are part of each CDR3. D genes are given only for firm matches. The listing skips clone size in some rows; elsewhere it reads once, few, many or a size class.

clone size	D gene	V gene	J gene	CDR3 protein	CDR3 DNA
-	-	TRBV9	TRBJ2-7	CASSVVPQGVEQYF	TGTGCCAGCAGCGTAGTTCCCCAAGGGGTCGAGCAGTACTTC
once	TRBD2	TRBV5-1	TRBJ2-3	CASSWREGTDTQYF	TGCGCCAGCAGCTGGCGGGAGGGAACAGATACGCAGTATTTT
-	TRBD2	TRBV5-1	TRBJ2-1	CASTPGGGRGEQFF	TGCGCCAGCACCCCGGGGGGGGGCCGGGGAGAGCAGTTCTTC
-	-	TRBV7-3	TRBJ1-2	CASSSTGSGGYTF	TGTGCCAGCAGCTCAACCGGCAGCGGTGGCTACACCTTC
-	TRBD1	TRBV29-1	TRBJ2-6	CSAGGAGANVLTF	TGCAGCGCAGGGGGTGCTGGGGCCAACGTCCTGACTTTC
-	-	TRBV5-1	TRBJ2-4	CASSLGQGSNIQYF	TGCGCCAGCAGCTTGGGTCAGGGGAGTAACATTCAGTACTTC
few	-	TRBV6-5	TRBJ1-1	CASSYSDRTMNTEAFF	TGTGCCAGCAGTTACTCAGACAGGACCATGAACACTGAAGCTTTCTTT
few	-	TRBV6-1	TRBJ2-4	CASSEVSGLITKNIQYF	TGTGCCAGCAGTGAAGTAAGCGGTTTGATCACCAAAAACATTCAGTACTTC
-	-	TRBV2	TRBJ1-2	CAARREGATTYGYTF	TGTGCCGCTCGTCGAGAGGGCGCCACCACCTATGGCTACACCTTC
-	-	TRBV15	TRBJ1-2	CATSRGSWLEGYTF	TGTGCCACCAGCAGAGGATCCTGGCTGGAGGGCTACACCTTC
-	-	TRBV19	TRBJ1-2	CASTDNRNRDYGYTF	TGTGCCAGTACGGACAACAGGAATCGGGACTATGGCTACACCTTC
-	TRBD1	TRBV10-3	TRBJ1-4	CASPKNQGATYREKLFF	TGTGCCAGCCCTAAGAATCAGGGGGCGACATATCGGGAAAAACTGTTTTTT
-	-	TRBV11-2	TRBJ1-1	CASSLEGLYTEAFF	TGTGCCAGCAGCTTAGAGGGACTCTACACTGAAGCTTTCTTT
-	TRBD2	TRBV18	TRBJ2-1	CASSLTQTGTSGRGYNEQFF	TGTGCCAGCTCACTGACCCAAACCGGGACTAGCGGGAGGGGTTACAATGAGCAGTTCTTC
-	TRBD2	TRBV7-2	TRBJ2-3	CASSISSGTSGSSTDTQYF	TGTGCCAGCAGCATATCCTCCGGGACTAGCGGCTCTAGCACAGATACGCAGTATTTT
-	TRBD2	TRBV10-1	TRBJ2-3	CASSDKGLARTDTQYF	TGCGCCAGCAGTGATAAGGGACTAGCAAGGACAGATACGCAGTATTTT
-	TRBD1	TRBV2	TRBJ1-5	CASSGGVRGLGQPQHF	TGTGCCAGCAGTGGGGGAGTCAGGGGGCTTGGTCAGCCCCAGCATTTT
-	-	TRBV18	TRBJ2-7	CASSPMGGSTYEQYF	TGTGCCAGCTCACCGATGGGGGGTAGTACCTACGAGCAGTACTTC
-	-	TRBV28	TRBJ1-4	CASSPPQGLANEKLFF	TGTGCCAGCAGCCCTCCCCAGGGTTTGGCTAATGAAAAACTGTTTTTT
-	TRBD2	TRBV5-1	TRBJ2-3	CASSLASSGITSTDTQYF	TGCGCCAGCAGCTTGGCGTCTAGCGGAATTACTAGCACAGATACGCAGTATTTT
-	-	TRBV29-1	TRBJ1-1	CSVLGQGTEAFF	TGCAGCGTTCTGGGTCAGGGGACTGAAGCTTTCTTT
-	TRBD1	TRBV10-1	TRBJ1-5	CASKPDRANQPQHF	TGCGCCAGCAAACCGGACAGGGCAAATCAGCCCCAGCATTTT
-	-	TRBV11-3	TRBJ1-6	CASSFGSGRSTSPLHF	TGTGCCAGCAGCTTTGGCAGTGGGAGGTCTACCTCACCCCTCCACTTT
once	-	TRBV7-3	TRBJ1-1	CASSSNRDSWGTEAFF	TGTGCCAGCAGTTCCAATCGGGACTCCTGGGGTACTGAAGCTTTCTTT
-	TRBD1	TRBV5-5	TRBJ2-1	CASSPSDRDSWNEQFF	TGTGCCAGCAGCCCGTCGGACAGGGATAGTTGGAATGAGCAGTTCTTC
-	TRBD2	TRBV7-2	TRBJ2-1	CASSSPLAGDNEQFF	TGTGCCAGCAGCTCCCCACTAGCGGGAGACAATGAGCAGTTCTTC
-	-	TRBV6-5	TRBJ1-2	CASRLTGNGGYTF	TGTGCCAGCAGACTCACAGGGAACGGTGGCTACACCTTC
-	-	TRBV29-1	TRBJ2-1	CSVDRTQGNEQFF	TGCAGCGTTGACAGGACACAGGGAAATGAGCAGTTCTTC
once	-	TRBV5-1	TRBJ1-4	CASSRGSGATNEKLFF	TGCGCCAGCAGCCGGGGGTCAGGTGCTACTAATGAAAAACTGTTTTTT
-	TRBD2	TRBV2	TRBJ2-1	CASSKKIRSWAGDEQFF	TGTGCCAGCAGTAAAAAAATAAGGAGTTGGGCGGGAGATGAGCAGTTCTTC
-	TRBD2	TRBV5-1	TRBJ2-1	CASRERDYTYNEQFF	TGCGCCAGCAGAGAGCGGGACTACACATACAATGAGCAGTTCTTC
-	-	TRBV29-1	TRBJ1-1	CSVIGVRGRRTEAFF	TGCAGCGTCATTGGGGTGCGGGGGCGGAGGACTGAAGCTTTCTTT
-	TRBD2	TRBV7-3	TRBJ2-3	CASSPLAGSADTQYF	TGTGCCAGCAGCCCCTTAGCGGGATCGGCAGATACGCAGTATTTT
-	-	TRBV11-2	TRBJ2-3	CASSPVGEGTDTQYF	TGTGCCAGCAGCCCTGTGGGGGAGGGCACAGATACGCAGTATTTT
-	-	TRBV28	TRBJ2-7	CASIEREPYEQYF	TGTGCCAGCATCGAACGGGAGCCCTACGAGCAGTACTTC
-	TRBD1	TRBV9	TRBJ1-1	CASSPRQGMAEAFF	TGTGCCAGCAGCCCACGACAGGGGATGGCTGAAGCTTTCTTT
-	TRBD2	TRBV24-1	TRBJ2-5	CATSGEGLGLQETQYF	TGTGCCACCAGTGGTGAAGGACTAGGGCTACAAGAGACCCAGTACTTC
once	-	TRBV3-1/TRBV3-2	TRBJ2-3	CASSLLRSGRDTQYF	TGTGCCAGCAGCCTCCTGAGGTCCGGCAGAGATACGCAGTATTTT
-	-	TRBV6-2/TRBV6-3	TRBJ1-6	CASSSLGAPYSPLHF	TGTGCCAGCAGTTCACTGGGGGCACCATATTCACCCCTCCACTTT
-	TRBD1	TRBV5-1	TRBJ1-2	CASSSGQGNNGYTF	TGCGCCAGCAGCTCCGGACAGGGGAATAATGGCTACACCTTC
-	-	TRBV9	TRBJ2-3	CASSVFTGGDTQYF	TGTGCCAGCAGCGTATTCACGGGGGGCGATACGCAGTATTTT
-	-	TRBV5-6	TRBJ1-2	CASSLRAPNYGYTF	TGTGCCAGCAGCCTCAGGGCTCCTAACTATGGCTACACCTTC
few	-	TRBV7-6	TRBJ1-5	CASSPSGSGQPQHF	TGTGCCAGCAGCCCCAGCGGGTCCGGGCAGCCCCAGCATTTT
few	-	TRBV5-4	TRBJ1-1	CAGARDPNTEAFF	TGTGCCGGCGCGAGGGATCCGAACACTGAAGCTTTCTTT
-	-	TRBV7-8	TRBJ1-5	CASSLGDSSNQPQHF	TGTGCCAGCAGCTTAGGAGACAGTAGCAATCAGCCCCAGCATTTT
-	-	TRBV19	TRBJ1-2	CASSIVGDGYTF	TGTGCCAGTAGTATCGTAGGGGATGGCTACACCTTC
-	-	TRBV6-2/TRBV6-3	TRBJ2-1	CASSYPWGSGKLSSYNEQFF	TGTGCCAGCAGTTACCCCTGGGGTAGCGGAAAATTAAGCTCCTACAATGAGCAGTTCTTC
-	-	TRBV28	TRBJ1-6	CASSFLGYKQGLYNSPLHF	TGTGCCAGCAGTTTCCTAGGCTATAAACAGGGTCTCTATAATTCACCCCTCCACTTT
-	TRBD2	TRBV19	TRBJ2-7	CASKSTGGGSINEQYF	TGTGCCAGTAAATCCACGGGAGGCGGGAGTATAAACGAGCAGTACTTC
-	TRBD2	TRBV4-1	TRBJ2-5	CASSRGLAQETQYF	TGCGCCAGCAGCAGAGGACTAGCTCAAGAGACCCAGTACTTC
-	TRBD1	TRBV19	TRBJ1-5	CASSRTGTGVGQPQHF	TGTGCCAGTAGCAGAACCGGGACAGGGGTAGGTCAGCCCCAGCATTTT
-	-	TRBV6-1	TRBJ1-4	CASSENRAGEKLFF	TGTGCCAGCAGTGAAAACAGGGCTGGGGAAAAACTGTTTTTT
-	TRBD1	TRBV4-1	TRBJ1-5	CASSLRGDDQPQHF	TGCGCCAGCAGCCTCAGGGGGGATGATCAGCCCCAGCATTTT
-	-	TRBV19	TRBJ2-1	CASSIGGRSVWNEQFF	TGTGCCAGTAGTATAGGGGGCAGAAGTGTATGGAATGAGCAGTTCTTC
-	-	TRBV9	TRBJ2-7	CASSVDYSSYEQYF	TGTGCCAGCAGCGTAGATTACAGCAGCTACGAGCAGTACTTC
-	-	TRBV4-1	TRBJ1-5	CASSQEGGNQPQHF	TGCGCCAGCAGCCAAGAGGGAGGCAATCAGCCCCAGCATTTT
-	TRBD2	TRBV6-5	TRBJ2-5	CASRDQGLQETQYF	TGTGCCAGCAGGGACCAGGGACTACAAGAGACCCAGTACTTC